The 21 T cell receptor beta chains below come from one sample, sequenced in a study of cytomegalovirus exposure and HLA in healthy donors. 60 Vbeta and 13 Jbeta primers were used in PCR. Repertoires were generated with immunoSEQ multiplex PCR, while TCRdb's copy carries only in-frame clones and drops some. In the table there are about 88,000 clones, just under 70% of which are singletons. Source material: PBMCs. The receptors shown here come from a man over 45 in good health and CMV-seronegative.

The chain combines TRBV7-9 with TRBJ2-3, with TRBD2 matching 8 bases. The junction had 0 bases not matched to a gene; V was cut back by 4 bases and J by 0 bases. This CDR3 contains 14 residues. The germline V gene encodes CDR1 SEHNR and CDR2 FQNEAQ (reference sequence). CDR3 coding DNA: TGTGCCAGCAGCTCTAGCGGGAGCACAGATACGCAGTATTTT. Protein product: CASSSSGSTDTQYF.

The chain employs TRBV4-2 and TRBJ2-5; 10 bases align to TRBD2. The J segment lost 4 bases and the V segment lost 0 bases, leaving 5 bases of the junction unmatched. This CDR3 contains 16 residues. CDR1 and CDR2 (germline): LGHNA, YNFKEQ. The CDR3 DNA sequence: TGTGCCAGCAGCCAAGATAGAAGCGGGGGGGCAGAGACCCAGTACTTC. Translation: CASSQDRSGGAETQYF.

This chain uses TRBV5-1 with TRBJ2-7, with 12 positions matching TRBD1. The J segment lost 6 bases and the V segment lost 4 bases, leaving 5 bases of the junction unmatched. Germline V gives CDR1 SGHRS, CDR2 YFSETQ. The CDR3 runs 14 residues. CDR3 region: CASSPRDRGLEQYV. DNA for the CDR3: TGCGCCAGCAGCCCCCGGGACAGGGGGCTCGAGCAGTACGTC.

This clone is a singleton in its sample. The genes are TRBV5-1 and TRBJ1-1; D gene uncertain. Per germline, CDR1 SGHRS and CDR2 YFSETQ. The ends were cut back, 1 base at V and 4 bases at J, with 8 bases in the middle. The CDR3 is 13 residues long. The CDR3 region is CASSLIVSTEAFF. CDR3 sequence (DNA): TGCGCCAGCAGCTTGATTGTGAGCACTGAAGCTTTCTTT.

The chain couples TRBV7-9 to TRBJ2-7; TRBD2 agrees at 12 bases. The germline CDR1 and CDR2 sequences are SEHNR and FQNEAQ (reference sequence). This CDR3 has 15 residues. After removal of 5 bases from V and 6 bases from J, the junction contained 8 bases not matched to a gene. Here the CDR3 reads CASSPLGLAGGEQYV. The CDR3 DNA is TGTGCCAGCAGCCCCCTGGGACTAGCGGGCGGCGAGCAGTACGTC.

This chain joins TRBV5-1 and TRBJ2-7, with TRBD1 matching over 8 bases. The trim removed 4 bases at V and 2 bases at J, leaving 5 bases unmatched. The V gene's germline CDR1 is SGHRS and CDR2 YFSETQ. The CDR3 extends over 14 amino acids. The DNA for the CDR3 is TGCGCCAGCAGCAGGACAGGGTATACCTACGAGCAGTACTTC. Translated: CASSRTGYTYEQYF.

J is TRBJ1-1 and V is TRBV5-6, with a weak D call TRBD1 (5 bases). The CDR3 extends over 12 amino acids. V was trimmed by 4 bases and J by 4 bases, leaving 8 bases between them. CDR1 SGHDT and CDR2 YYEEEE come from the germline V gene. The CDR3, as DNA: TGTGCCAGCAGCGGGGGGGTCACTGAAGCTTTCTTT. It is translated as CASSGGVTEAFF.

The CDR3 DNA sequence: TGTGCCTGGAGTGTCTTCGGGAGCTATGGCTACACCTTC. It codes for CAWSVFGSYGYTF. This chain joins TRBV30 and TRBJ1-2, with D hard to call. The CDR3 is made up of 13 amino acids. Between the trimmed V and J ends, which lost 0 bases and 4 bases, there was a span of 9 bases. CDR1 and CDR2 (germline): GTSNPN, SVGIG (reference sequence).

The chain has TRBV11-2 and TRBJ2-7; 10 bases are shared with TRBD2. The CDR3 is 16 amino acids. CDR1 SGHAT and CDR2 FQNNGV come from the germline V gene. J was trimmed by 5 bases and V by 5 bases; bases with no gene match: 12. CDR3 amino acids: CASSPGSGGAFNEQYF. DNA for the CDR3: TGTGCCAGCAGCCCTGGAAGCGGGGGGGCTTTTAACGAGCAGTACTTC.

CDR3 nucleotide sequence: TGTGCCAGCAGTGAGCCCGGGACAGGGGTCGGCTACACCTTC. Its translation is CASSEPGTGVGYTF. This chain uses TRBV25-1 with TRBJ1-2; TRBD1 agrees at 10 bases. J gave up 8 bases and V 3 bases, and 6 bases lay outside the gene matches. Germline V lookup: CDR1 MGHDK, CDR2 SYGVNS. This CDR3 region has 14 residues.

The rearrangement links TRBV18 to TRBJ2-7; TRBD1 is a possible D gene (6 bases). This CDR3 is built from 12 residues. Germline V gives CDR1 KGHSH, CDR2 LQKENI. Between the trimmed V and J ends, which lost 5 bases and 4 bases, there was a span of 9 bases. The CDR3 DNA is TGTGCCAGCTCAGCAGGGGATTACGAGCAGTACGTC. It codes for CASSAGDYEQYV.

V usage is TRBV4-1 and J usage is TRBJ1-5; possibly TRBD1 for D (5 bases). This CDR3 comprises 16 residues. Per germline, CDR1 MGHRA and CDR2 YSYEKL. V was shortened by 2 bases and J by 8 bases, with 19 bases between the two germline ends. The CDR3 protein is CASSQQGADFTEPQHF. DNA for the CDR3: TGCGCCAGCAGCCAACAGGGCGCCGATTTCACTGAGCCCCAGCATTTT.

The gene calls are TRBV7-2 and TRBJ2-3; D ambiguous. CDR1 is SGHTA and CDR2 is FQGNSA in the germline V gene. CDR3 length: 14 amino acids. V lost 1 base, J lost 1 base, and 6 bases lay in between. Here the CDR3 reads CASSLDPGTDTQYF. The CDR3 nucleotides read TGTGCCAGCAGCTTAGATCCCGGCACAGATACGCAGTATTTT.

The chain has TRBV6-4 and TRBJ1-5, with 9 bases aligning to TRBD1. This CDR3 is built from 17 residues. The germline gives CDR1 MRHNA, CDR2 SNTAGT. The V gene end was trimmed by 3 bases and the J gene end by 5 bases; junction bases not matched to a gene: 11. CDR3 amino acids: CASSEGTGIYEDQPQHF. The CDR3, as DNA: TGTGCCAGCAGTGAAGGGACAGGGATCTATGAGGATCAGCCCCAGCATTTT.

V gene TRBV12-5 combines with J gene TRBJ1-5, with 8 positions matching TRBD1. The trim removed 6 bases at V and 4 bases at J, leaving 8 bases unmatched. The CDR3 covers 15 residues. The germline V gene encodes CDR1 LGHNT and CDR2 FRNRAP. This CDR3 reads CASGRGQGGNQPQHF. The CDR3 nucleotides are TGTGCTAGTGGCCGTGGACAGGGAGGAAATCAGCCCCAGCATTTT.

The chain employs TRBV7-6 and TRBJ2-1, with 12 positions matching TRBD2. In germline, CDR1 is SGHVS, CDR2 FNYEAQ. CDR3 size: 14 residues. Unmatched junction bases numbered 0, after V lost 5 bases and J lost 4 bases. The CDR3 here is CASSGLAGYNEQFF. The CDR3 DNA is TGTGCCAGCAGCGGACTAGCGGGGTACAATGAGCAGTTCTTC.

The chain couples TRBV5-6 to TRBJ2-7, with 7 bases fitting TRBD1. This CDR3 spans 15 amino acids. The junction had 8 bases not matched to a gene; V was cut back by 1 base and J by 4 bases. The germline CDR1 and CDR2 sequences are SGHDT and YYEEEE. The CDR3 DNA is TGTGCCAGCAGCTTGCCCCGGGACAGACTATACGAGCAGTACTTC. Its protein is CASSLPRDRLYEQYF.

V and J are TRBV28 and TRBJ2-7; TRBD2 is a possible D gene (5 bases). Trimming left V 3 bases short and J 2 bases short, with 14 bases between. CDR3 length: 15 residues. Germline V gene sequence: CDR1 MDHEN, CDR2 SYDVKM. CDR3 in DNA: TGTGCCAGCAGTTTTCATAGCTTCGGGACCTACGAGCAGTACTTC. This translates into CASSFHSFGTYEQYF.

V and J are TRBV7-9 and TRBJ1-6, with D uncertain. Trimming removed 1 base at V and 13 bases at J, with 8 bases between. CDR1 SEHNR and CDR2 FQNEAQ come from the germline V gene (reference sequence). This CDR3 region has 12 residues. CDR3 nucleotides: TGTGCCAGCAGCTTAGGGAGTTCGCCCCTCCACTTT. Protein sequence: CASSLGSSPLHF.

This clone has a single count. This chain joins TRBV2 and TRBJ2-5; weak D call: TRBD2 (5 bases). CDR1 is SNHLY and CDR2 is FYNNEI in the germline V gene. This CDR3 has 14 residues. V was pared by 5 bases and J by 1 base, with 11 bases between. Written as DNA, the CDR3 is TGTGCCAGCAGTCTACTAGTAGGCCAAGAGACCCAGTACTTC. Its translation is CASSLLVGQETQYF.

V is TRBV9 and J is TRBJ2-5, with 8 bases that match TRBD1. This CDR3 region has 14 residues. With V trimmed by 2 bases and J by 5 bases, 5 bases remained unmatched. Germline V CDR1 and CDR2: SGDLS, YYNGEE. The CDR3 nucleotides are TGTGCCAGCAGCGTCGGACAGGGTAGGGAGACCCAGTACTTC. It specifies CASSVGQGRETQYF.